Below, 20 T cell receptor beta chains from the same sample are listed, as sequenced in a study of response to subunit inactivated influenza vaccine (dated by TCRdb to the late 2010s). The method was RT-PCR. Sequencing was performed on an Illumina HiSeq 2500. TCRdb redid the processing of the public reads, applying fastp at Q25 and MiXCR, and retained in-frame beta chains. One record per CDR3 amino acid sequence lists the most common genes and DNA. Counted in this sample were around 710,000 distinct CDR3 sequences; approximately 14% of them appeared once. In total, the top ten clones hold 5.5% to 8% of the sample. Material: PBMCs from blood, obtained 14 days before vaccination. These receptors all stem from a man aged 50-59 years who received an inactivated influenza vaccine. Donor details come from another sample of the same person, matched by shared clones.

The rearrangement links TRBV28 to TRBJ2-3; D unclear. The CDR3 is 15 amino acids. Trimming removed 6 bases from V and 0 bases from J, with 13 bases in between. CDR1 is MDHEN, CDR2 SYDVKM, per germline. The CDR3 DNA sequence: TGTGCCAGCAGGTTCATTTATTACAGCACAGATACGCAGTATTTT. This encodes CASRFIYYSTDTQYF. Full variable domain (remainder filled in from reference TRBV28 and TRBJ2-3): DVKVTQSSRYLVKRTGEKVFLECVQDMDHENMFWYRQDPGLGLRLIYFSYDVKMKEKGDIPEGYSVSREKKERFSLILESASTNQTSMYLCASRFIYYSTDTQYFGPGTRLTVL.

CDR3 protein: CASSPKSPGTSYNEQFF. The CDR3 DNA reads TGTGCCAGCTCACCAAAGTCCCCCGGGACAAGTTACAATGAGCAGTTCTTC. The chain is built from TRBV18 and TRBJ2-1; a weak D match, TRBD1 (6 bases). Germline V gene sequence: CDR1 KGHSH, CDR2 LQKENI. The CDR3 is 17 residues long. V lost 2 bases, J lost 4 bases, and 18 bases lay in between.

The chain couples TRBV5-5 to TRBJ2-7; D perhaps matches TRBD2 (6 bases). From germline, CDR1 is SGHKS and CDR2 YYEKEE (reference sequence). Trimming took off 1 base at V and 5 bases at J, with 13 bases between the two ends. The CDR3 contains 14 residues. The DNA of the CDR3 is TGTGCCAGCAGCTTGCTGGTCTCGGGGGACGAGCAGTACTTC. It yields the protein CASSLLVSGDEQYF. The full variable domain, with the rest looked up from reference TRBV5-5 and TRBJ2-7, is DAGVTQSPTHLIKTRGQQVTLRCSPISGHKSVSWYQQVLGQGPQFIFQYYEKEERGRGNFPDRFSARQFPNYSSELNVNALLLGDSALYLCASSLLVSGDEQYFGPGTRLTVT.

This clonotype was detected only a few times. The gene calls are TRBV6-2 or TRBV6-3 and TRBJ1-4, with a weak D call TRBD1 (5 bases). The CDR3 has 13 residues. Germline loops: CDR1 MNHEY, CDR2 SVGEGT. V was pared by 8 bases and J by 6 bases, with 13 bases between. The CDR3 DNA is TGTGCCAGCTCCTCGGGGACCTATGAAAAACTGTTTTTT. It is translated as CASSSGTYEKLFF.

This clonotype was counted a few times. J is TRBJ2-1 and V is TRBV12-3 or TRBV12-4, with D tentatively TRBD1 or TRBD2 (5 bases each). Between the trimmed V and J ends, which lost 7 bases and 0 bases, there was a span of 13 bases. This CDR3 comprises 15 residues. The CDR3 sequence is CASTPGAYSYNEQFF. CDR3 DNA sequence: TGTGCCAGCACCCCCGGGGCCTACTCCTACAATGAGCAGTTCTTC.

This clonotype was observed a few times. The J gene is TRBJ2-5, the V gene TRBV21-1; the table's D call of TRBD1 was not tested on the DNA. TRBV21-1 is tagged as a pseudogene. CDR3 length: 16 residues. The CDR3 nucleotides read TGTGCCAGCAGCTACCGGGACAGGGGTTACCAAGAGACCCAGTACTTC. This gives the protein CASSYRDRGYQETQYF.

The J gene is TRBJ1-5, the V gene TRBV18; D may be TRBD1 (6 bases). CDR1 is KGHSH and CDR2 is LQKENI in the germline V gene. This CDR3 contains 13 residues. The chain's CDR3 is CATQEEGVGPQHF. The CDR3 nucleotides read TGTGCGACCCAGGAGGAGGGGGTAGGGCCCCAGCATTTT.

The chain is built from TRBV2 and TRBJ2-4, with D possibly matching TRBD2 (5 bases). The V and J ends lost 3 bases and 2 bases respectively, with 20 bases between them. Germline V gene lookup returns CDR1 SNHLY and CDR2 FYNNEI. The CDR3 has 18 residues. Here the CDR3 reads CASSDEVERLATKNIQYF. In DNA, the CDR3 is TGTGCCAGCAGTGACGAAGTCGAACGATTAGCGACCAAAAACATTCAGTACTTC.

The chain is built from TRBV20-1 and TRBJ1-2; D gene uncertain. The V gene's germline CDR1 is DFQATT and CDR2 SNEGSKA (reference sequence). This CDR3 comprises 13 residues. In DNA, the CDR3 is TGCAGAACTAGACCGATTCGGCACTATGGCTACACCTTC. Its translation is CRTRPIRHYGYTF.

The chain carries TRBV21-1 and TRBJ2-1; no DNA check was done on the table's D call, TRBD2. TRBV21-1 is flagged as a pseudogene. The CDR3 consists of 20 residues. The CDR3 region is CASSKAQKIRPGVNYNEQFF. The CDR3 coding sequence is TGTGCCAGCAGCAAAGCGCAAAAAATCCGTCCGGGAGTAAACTACAATGAGCAGTTCTTC.

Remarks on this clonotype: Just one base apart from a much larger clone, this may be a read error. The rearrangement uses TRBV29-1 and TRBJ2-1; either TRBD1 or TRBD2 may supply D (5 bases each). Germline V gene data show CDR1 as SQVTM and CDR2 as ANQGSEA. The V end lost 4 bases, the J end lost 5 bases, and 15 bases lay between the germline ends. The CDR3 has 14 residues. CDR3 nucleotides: TGCAGCGTTGCGTCGGGACGAACAAACAATGAGCAGTTCTTC. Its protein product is CSVASGRTNNEQFF.

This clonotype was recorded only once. The CDR3 here is CASSRPGGWSYNEQFF. Written as DNA, the CDR3 is TGTGCCAGCAGCCGGCCAGGCGGATGGTCCTACAATGAGCAGTTCTTC. V is TRBV14 and J is TRBJ2-1; D call uncertain. The CDR3 sequence is 16 residues long. V gave up 4 bases and J gave up 1 base, with 14 bases separating them. CDR1 SGHDN and CDR2 FVKESK come from the germline V gene.

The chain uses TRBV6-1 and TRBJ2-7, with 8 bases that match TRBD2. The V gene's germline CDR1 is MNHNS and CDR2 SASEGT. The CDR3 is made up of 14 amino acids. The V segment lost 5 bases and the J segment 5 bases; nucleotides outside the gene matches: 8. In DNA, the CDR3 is TGTGCCAGCAGTCCCTCCGGGACTAGGGACGAGCAGTACTTC. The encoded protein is CASSPSGTRDEQYF.

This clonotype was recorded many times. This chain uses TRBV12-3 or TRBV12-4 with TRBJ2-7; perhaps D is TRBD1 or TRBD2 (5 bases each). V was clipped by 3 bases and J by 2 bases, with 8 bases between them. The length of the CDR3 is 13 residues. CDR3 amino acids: CASSLRGAYEQYF. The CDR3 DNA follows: TGTGCCAGCAGTTTGAGGGGCGCCTACGAGCAGTACTTC.

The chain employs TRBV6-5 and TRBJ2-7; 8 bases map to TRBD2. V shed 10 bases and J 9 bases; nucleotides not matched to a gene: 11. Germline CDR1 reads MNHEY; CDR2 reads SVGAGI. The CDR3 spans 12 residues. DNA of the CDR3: TGTGCCACCTACGGGGGGGGCGAAAGGCAGTACTTC. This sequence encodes CATYGGGERQYF.

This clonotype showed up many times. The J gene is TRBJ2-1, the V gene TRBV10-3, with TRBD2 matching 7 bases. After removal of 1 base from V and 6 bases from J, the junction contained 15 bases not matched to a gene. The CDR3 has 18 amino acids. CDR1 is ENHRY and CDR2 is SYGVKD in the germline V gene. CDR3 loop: CAISEFASLADTSNEQFF. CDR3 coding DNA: TGTGCCATCAGTGAGTTCGCCTCCCTAGCGGACACAAGCAATGAGCAGTTCTTC.

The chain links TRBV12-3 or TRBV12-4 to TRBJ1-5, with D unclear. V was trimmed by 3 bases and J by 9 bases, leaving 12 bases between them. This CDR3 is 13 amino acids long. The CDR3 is CASSFGQPAPQHF. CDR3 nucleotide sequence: TGTGCCAGCAGTTTCGGGCAACCGGCGCCCCAGCATTTT.

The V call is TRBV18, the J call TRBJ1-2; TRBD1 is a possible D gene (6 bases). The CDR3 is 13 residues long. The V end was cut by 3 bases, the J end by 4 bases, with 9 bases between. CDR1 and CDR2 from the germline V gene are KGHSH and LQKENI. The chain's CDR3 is CASSPDSAYGYTF. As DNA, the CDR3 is TGTGCCAGCTCACCGGACAGCGCCTATGGCTACACCTTC.

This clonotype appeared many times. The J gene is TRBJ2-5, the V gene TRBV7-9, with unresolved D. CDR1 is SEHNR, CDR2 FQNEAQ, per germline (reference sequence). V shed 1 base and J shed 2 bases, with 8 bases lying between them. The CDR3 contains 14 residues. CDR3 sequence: CASSLVLGQETQYF. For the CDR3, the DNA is TGTGCCAGCAGCTTAGTGTTGGGGCAAGAGACCCAGTACTTC.

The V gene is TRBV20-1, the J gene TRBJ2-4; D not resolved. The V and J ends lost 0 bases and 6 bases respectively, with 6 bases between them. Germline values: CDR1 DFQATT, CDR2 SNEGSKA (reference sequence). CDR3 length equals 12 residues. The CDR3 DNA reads TGCAGTGCTAGAGATCAGTTAAACATTCAGTACTTC. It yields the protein CSARDQLNIQYF.